This T cell receptor (beta chain) stems from a study of T cell responses to AZD1222 COVID-19 vaccine. As regards this clone: Its antigen is undetermined.

Study-wide findings and caveats: Baseline testing showed seropositivity in only a handful of AZD1222 recipients. Nearly half of spike-specific TCRs reportedly target unmutated variant regions. Donor demographics were predominantly white British with a female majority; clonal diversity may be underestimated. Elevations in Spike-specific TCR breadth and depth followed administration of two AZD1222 doses.

Germline CDR1 SEHNR, CDR2 FQNEAQ (reference sequence). Trimming removed 9 bases from V and 1 base from J, with 12 bases in between. This CDR3 is built from 13 residues. Here immunoSEQ multiplex PCR was the method, and the copy in TCRdb shows in-frame clones only, minus some. Here the sample spans approximately 80,000 clones, approximately 80% being singletons. The source is an adult in good health. This chain joins TRBV7-9 and TRBJ1-1; unclear D gene. The sample was peripheral blood, taken on day 0 of AZD1222 vaccination. The CDR3 DNA sequence: TGTGCCAGTCTAAGAGTCTCGAACACTGAAGCTTTCTTT. It yields the protein CASLRVSNTEAFF.